Below, 2 T cell receptor beta chains from the same sample are listed, as sequenced in a study of T cell changes during pregnancy in multiple sclerosis. TCRdb keeps only in-frame clones here, not all; method: immunoSEQ multiplex PCR. The table includes tens of thousands of clones, approximately 91% detected once. The sample here was CD4+ T cells from peripheral blood mononuclear cells, taken after pregnancy. The receptors come from a female donor in good health, enrolled as a control in a pregnancy study.

The chain couples TRBV6-6 to TRBJ1-1; possible D gene TRBD1, 6 bases. This CDR3 region has 14 residues. Germline CDR1 reads MNHNY; CDR2 reads SVGAGI (reference sequence). Trimming took 8 bases from V and 0 from J, leaving 13 bases between them. The CDR3 DNA sequence: TGTGCCAGCGGGACGGGACACTTGAACACTGAAGCTTTCTTT. This translates into CASGTGHLNTEAFF.

The genes are TRBV5-1 and TRBJ1-2; D is uncertain. V lost 4 bases, J lost 0 bases, and 13 bases lay in between. The V gene's germline CDR1 is SGHRS and CDR2 YFSETQ. The CDR3 runs 15 residues. CDR3 sequence: CASSPPEATNYGYTF. The CDR3, as DNA: TGCGCCAGCAGCCCTCCTGAGGCGACTAACTATGGCTACACCTTC.